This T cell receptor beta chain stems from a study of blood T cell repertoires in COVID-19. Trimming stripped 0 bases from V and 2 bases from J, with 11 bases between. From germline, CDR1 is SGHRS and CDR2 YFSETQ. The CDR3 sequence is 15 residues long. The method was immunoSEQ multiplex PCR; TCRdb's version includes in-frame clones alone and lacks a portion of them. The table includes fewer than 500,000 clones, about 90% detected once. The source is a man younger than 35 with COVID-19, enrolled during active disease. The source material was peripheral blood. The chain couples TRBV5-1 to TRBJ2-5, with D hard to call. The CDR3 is CASSLVLGRQETQYF. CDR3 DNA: TGCGCCAGCAGCTTGGTATTGGGCAGGCAAGAGACCCAGTACTTC.